Detailed here is one T cell receptor (beta chain). Its antigen is unknown. There are 20 residues in the CDR3. Per the germline V gene, CDR1 is LNHDA and CDR2 is SQIVND (reference sequence). Trimming removed 6 bases from V and 1 base from J; junction bases left unmatched: 18. The entry originates in a study of cytomegalovirus exposure and HLA in healthy donors. General observations from the study: The classifier, whose performance was assessed in both the original and validation cohorts, reportedly diagnosed cytomegalovirus status with high specificity and sensitivity.

The data were produced by immunoSEQ multiplex PCR, yet TCRdb's version contains in-frame clones alone and is incomplete. This repertoire shows around 61,000 clones, around 94% found once; its top ten account for about 1%. The specimen sequenced was PBMCs. The TCR sequence derives from a man aged 18 to 29 in good health and CMV-seronegative. The chain combines TRBV19 with TRBJ2-4; TRBD1 agrees at 10 bases. The CDR3 is CASRAWDRGMSRGAKNIQYF. DNA for the CDR3: TGTGCCAGTAGGGCTTGGGACAGGGGTATGTCGAGGGGGGCCAAAAACATTCAGTACTTC.